This entry lists 15 T cell receptor beta chains sequenced from one sample in a study of T cell responses to AZD1222 COVID-19 vaccine. The table came from immunoSEQ multiplex PCR; TCRdb's copy has only in-frame clones and leaves some out. The sample holds around 130,000 clones; about 91% are singletons and the top ten take around 1.9%. This material consisted of peripheral blood, taken 28 days after the second AZD1222 dose. The receptors come from an adult who received the AZD1222 COVID-19 vaccine.

The rearrangement links TRBV27 to TRBJ1-1, with 8 bases matching TRBD1. Looked up from germline, CDR1 is MNHEY and CDR2 is SMNVEV (reference sequence). This CDR3 is built from 16 residues. Trimming took 5 bases from V and 2 from J; bases not matched to a gene: 10. CDR3 residues: CASSRPGQDYNTEAFF. In DNA, the CDR3 is TGTGCCAGCAGTCGTCCGGGACAGGACTACAACACTGAAGCTTTCTTT.

The rearrangement uses TRBV10-3 and TRBJ1-3, with a possible D match to TRBD1 (5 bases). The CDR3 runs to 14 residues. Germline V gene sequence: CDR1 ENHRY, CDR2 SYGVKD. Trimming stripped 10 bases from V and 0 bases from J, with 13 bases between. DNA of the CDR3: TGTGCCACAACTGAGGGGTACTCTGGAAACACCATATATTTT. Amino acid sequence: CATTEGYSGNTIYF.

The chain combines TRBV3-1 (or the pseudogene TRBV3-2) with TRBJ1-3; 7 positions match TRBD1. In germline, CDR1 is LGHDT, CDR2 YNNKEL (reference sequence). This CDR3 comprises 14 residues. With 6 bases clipped from V and 3 bases from J, the junction kept 5 bases outside the gene matches. The DNA of the CDR3 is TGTGCCAGCAGTCAGCACAGGGGTGGAAACACCATATATTTT. Translating it yields CASSQHRGGNTIYF.

This sequence joins TRBV4-3 and TRBJ2-2; D is possibly TRBD2 (6 bases). The CDR3 spans 13 residues. Per the germline V gene, CDR1 is LGHNA and CDR2 is YSLEER. Trimming stripped 3 bases from V and 4 bases from J, with 6 bases between. CDR3 in DNA: TGCGCCAGCAGCCACGGGAGCACCGGGGAGCTGTTTTTT. Amino acid sequence: CASSHGSTGELFF.

This clone was observed at least ten times. This chain joins TRBV30 and TRBJ2-2, with no clear D. The CDR3 consists of 15 residues. V was pared by 4 bases and J by 4 bases, with 16 bases between. Germline V lookup: CDR1 GTSNPN, CDR2 SVGIG (reference sequence). CDR3 residues: CAWMRKGPTTGELFF. CDR3 nucleotide sequence: TGTGCCTGGATGAGAAAAGGCCCGACCACCGGGGAGCTGTTTTTT.

This chain uses TRBV6-5 with TRBJ1-5, with 7 bases aligning to TRBD1. Germline CDR1 and CDR2: MNHEY and SVGAGI. This CDR3 contains 14 residues. Trimming removed 2 bases from V and 2 bases from J; junction bases left unmatched: 0. For the CDR3, the DNA is TGTGCCAGCAGTTACGGACAGGGCAATCAGCCCCAGCATTTT. This gives the protein CASSYGQGNQPQHF.

V usage is TRBV18 and J usage is TRBJ1-1, with 7 bases matching TRBD1. CDR3 length: 15 residues. Germline V gene sequence: CDR1 KGHSH, CDR2 LQKENI. The trim removed 1 base at V and 1 base at J, leaving 3 bases unmatched. CDR3 in DNA: TGTGCCAGCTCACCACAGGGGGCTTGGAACACTGAAGCTTTCTTT. Its translation is CASSPQGAWNTEAFF.

The genes are TRBV2 and TRBJ1-5, with D tentatively TRBD1 (5 bases). The ends were cut back, 3 bases at V and 5 bases at J, with 11 bases in the middle. Germline V lookup: CDR1 SNHLY, CDR2 FYNNEI. CDR3 length: 14 amino acids. The chain's CDR3 is CASSDNGGDQPQHF. The CDR3 nucleotides read TGTGCCAGCAGTGACAACGGAGGGGATCAGCCCCAGCATTTT.

This chain connects TRBV9 to TRBJ1-1; no clear D. Trimming pared 1 base from V and 5 bases from J, leaving 12 bases between. This CDR3 has 14 amino acids. Per germline, CDR1 SGDLS and CDR2 YYNGEE. The CDR3 nucleotides are TGTGCCAGCAGCGTAAGTGGAGCCGCAACTGAAGCTTTCTTT. It codes for CASSVSGAATEAFF. Full variable domain (rest looked up from reference TRBV9 and TRBJ1-1): DSGVTQTPKHLITATGQRVTLRCSPRSGDLSVYWYQQSLDQGLQFLIQYYNGEERAKGNILERFSAQQFPDLHSELNLSSLELGDSALYFCASSVSGAATEAFFGQGTRLTVV.

The chain recombines TRBV5-4 with TRBJ1-4; 8 bases are a match to TRBD1. After removal of 4 bases from V and 1 base from J, the junction contained 6 bases not matched to a gene. Per the germline V gene, CDR1 is SGHNT and CDR2 is YYREEE (reference sequence). The CDR3 is 16 residues long. DNA for the CDR3: TGTGCCAGCAGCCGAAAAACAGGGGGAACTAATGAAAAACTGTTTTTT. As protein: CASSRKTGGTNEKLFF.

The V call is TRBV6-6, the J call TRBJ1-5, with D unresolved. The CDR3 is 15 residues long. The germline gives CDR1 MNHNY, CDR2 SVGAGI (reference sequence). V shed 2 bases and J shed 0 bases, with 8 bases lying between them. The CDR3 spells CASSYERNSNQPQHF. DNA for the CDR3: TGTGCCAGCAGTTACGAGCGGAATAGCAATCAGCCCCAGCATTTT.

The rearrangement joins TRBV3-1 (or the pseudogene TRBV3-2) to TRBJ1-2, with unresolved D. The CDR3 contains 15 residues. V shed 0 bases and J shed 2 bases, with 10 bases lying between them. Germline loops: CDR1 LGHDT, CDR2 YNNKEL (reference sequence). The CDR3 reads CASSQDGPGNYGYTF. The CDR3 region has the DNA TGTGCCAGCAGCCAAGATGGCCCAGGAAACTATGGCTACACCTTC.

The rearrangement links TRBV7-8 to TRBJ2-3; TRBD2 matches at 9 bases. The CDR3 loop spans 15 amino acids. The V and J ends lost 5 bases and 4 bases, in that order; junction bases with no gene match: 7. The germline gives CDR1 SGHVS, CDR2 FQNEAQ. The CDR3 loop is CASSRGRAGPDTQYF. The CDR3 region has the DNA TGTGCCAGCAGCCGCGGGAGGGCCGGACCAGATACGCAGTATTTT.

The rearrangement links TRBV18 to TRBJ1-6, with D hard to call. This CDR3 is built from 14 residues. Per germline, CDR1 KGHSH and CDR2 LQKENI. Trimming removed 5 bases at V and 7 bases at J, with 12 bases between. CDR3 nucleotides: TGTGCCAGCTCAATGGAACTTAGGAATTCACCCCTCCACTTT. Amino acid sequence: CASSMELRNSPLHF.

The chain links TRBV5-4 to TRBJ1-6; 9 bases line up with TRBD1. The V and J ends lost 2 bases and 9 bases, in that order; junction bases with no gene match: 3. The germline CDR1 and CDR2 sequences are SGHNT and YYREEE (reference sequence). This CDR3 has 14 residues. CDR3 nucleotides: TGTGCCAGCAGCTTAGGGACAGGGAGTTCACCCCTCCACTTT. Protein: CASSLGTGSSPLHF.